Following are 10 T cell receptor beta chains from one sample sequenced in a study of technical replicates of blood from a few donors. The data were produced by immunoSEQ multiplex PCR, yet TCRdb's version contains in-frame clones alone and is incomplete. The profile covers roughly 83,000 clones, with around nine tenths appearing a single time and about 0.27% taken by the ten largest. The sample comprised T cells isolated from PBMCs. Receptors were obtained from a human donor in good health.

This rearrangement joins TRBV25-1 to TRBJ1-2; 7 bases line up with TRBD1. This CDR3 has 11 residues. V shed 7 bases and J 5 bases; nucleotides not matched to a gene: 1. Germline V gene sequence: CDR1 MGHDK, CDR2 SYGVNS. CDR3 sequence reads: CASTRGYGYTF. CDR3 DNA sequence: TGTGCCAGCACCAGGGGGTATGGCTACACCTTC.

The chain couples TRBV11-2 to TRBJ2-5, with TRBD2 identical over 10 bases. Germline loops: CDR1 SGHAT, CDR2 FQNNGV. The ends lost 5 bases at V and 4 bases at J; junction bases unmatched: 7. The CDR3 runs 15 residues. The CDR3 sequence is CASSQRTSGVETQYF. CDR3 nucleotides: TGTGCCAGCAGCCAACGGACTAGCGGAGTAGAGACCCAGTACTTC.

V gene TRBV4-1 combines with J gene TRBJ1-5, with 7 bases lining up with TRBD1. This CDR3 region has 15 residues. Germline CDR1 reads MGHRA; CDR2 reads YSYEKL. The V and J ends lost 4 bases and 0 bases, in that order; junction bases with no gene match: 3. As DNA, the CDR3 is TGCGCCAGCAGCCGGGGACAGTATAGCAATCAGCCCCAGCATTTT. The encoded protein is CASSRGQYSNQPQHF.

This clone was detected once. This chain connects TRBV11-1 to TRBJ2-7; a possible D gene is TRBD2 (7 bases). Germline CDR1 reads SGHAT; CDR2 reads FQDESV (reference sequence). Trimming cost V 1 base and J 6 bases, with 16 bases left between them. The CDR3 is 15 residues long. The CDR3 spells CASSLDPGGQPEQYF. Here the CDR3 DNA reads TGTGCCAGCAGCTTAGATCCGGGGGGCCAACCCGAGCAGTACTTC. The variable domain in full, completed from reference TRBV11-1 and TRBJ2-7, reads EAEVAQSPRYKITEKSQAVAFWCDPISGHATLYWYRQILGQGPELLVQFQDESVVDDSQLPKDRFSAERLKGVDSTLKIQPAELGDSAMYLCASSLDPGGQPEQYFGPGTRLTVT.

The V call is TRBV5-1, the J call TRBJ1-4; 9 bases are shared with TRBD1. CDR3 length: 16 amino acids. J lost 5 bases, V lost 4 bases, and 9 bases had no gene match. CDR1 SGHRS and CDR2 YFSETQ come from the germline V gene. DNA of the CDR3: TGCGCCAGCAGCGCCCCCCCGGGACAGGGCAATGAAAAACTGTTTTTT. Protein: CASSAPPGQGNEKLFF.

The V and J genes are TRBV6-1 and TRBJ1-1, with D hard to call. The V gene's germline CDR1 is MNHNS and CDR2 SASEGT. CDR3 length: 16 amino acids. Trimming pared 0 bases from V and 2 bases from J, leaving 13 bases between. The CDR3 nucleotides are TGTGCCAGCAGTGAAGCCGAATTGGCCAGAAACACTGAAGCTTTCTTT. It codes for CASSEAELARNTEAFF.

This clone was seen a few times. The chain uses TRBV10-2 and TRBJ1-1; D gene unclear. The CDR3 extends over 13 amino acids. Germline CDR1 WSHSY, CDR2 SAAADI. Between the trimmed V and J ends, which lost 6 bases and 1 base, there was a span of 9 bases. The CDR3 is CASRWNRNTEAFF. Here the CDR3 DNA reads TGCGCCAGCAGATGGAACAGGAACACTGAAGCTTTCTTT.

V is TRBV7-9 and J is TRBJ1-1, with unresolved D. CDR3 length: 13 amino acids. Germline V gene sequence: CDR1 SEHNR, CDR2 FQNEAQ (reference sequence). Trimming cost V 10 bases and J 0 bases, with 12 bases left between them. The CDR3 protein is CATRSGMNTEAFF. CDR3 nucleotides: TGTGCCACCCGCTCGGGTATGAACACTGAAGCTTTCTTT.

The chain uses TRBV11-2 and TRBJ2-7, with 7 positions matching TRBD1. CDR1 is SGHAT and CDR2 is FQNNGV in the germline V gene. J lost 4 bases, V lost 4 bases, and 10 bases had no gene match. The CDR3 runs to 15 residues. The CDR3, as DNA: TGTGCCAGCAGCTCCATGACTGAACAGGGGTACGAGCAGTACTTC. Translated, it gives CASSSMTEQGYEQYF.

A remark on this clone: Other nucleotide sequences from this sample produce the same CDR3. The chain joins TRBV29-1 to TRBJ1-1; D is possibly TRBD1 (6 bases). The CDR3 runs to 13 residues. From germline, CDR1 is SQVTM and CDR2 ANQGSEA. V lost 4 bases and J lost 0, with 9 bases in between. The CDR3 sequence: CSVVGGLNTEAFF. Written as DNA, the CDR3 is TGCAGCGTTGTAGGGGGATTGAACACTGAAGCTTTCTTT.